This TCR beta chain originates from a study of cytomegalovirus exposure and HLA in healthy donors (dated by TCRdb to about 2017). Context from the whole study: According to an earlier analysis of 587 of the donors, roughly 180 million T cells yielded over 100 million unique TCR beta sequences and less than 300 Gb of sequence data. An early release that covered 500 to 800 HLA-typed donors contained approximately 320 gigabases of sequencing data and some 87 million unique TCR sequences. The genetic ancestry cluster associated with self-reported Caucasian donors included 80% to 90% of the approximately 410 genotyped donors. The study was designed to test whether signatures of past pathogen exposure could be identified by cataloging public T cell receptors. Using immunosequencing, the study profiled T cell repertoires from fewer than 700 subjects and related those repertoires to cytomegalovirus serostatus. Along with the roughly 710-subject first cohort, a separate validation cohort of over a hundred different subjects was used. To predict cytomegalovirus infection status, the study combined high-throughput TCR immunosequencing, statistical association of individual TCRs with disease status, and machine learning. To study patterns of TCR occurrence, a later analysis re-analyzed previously published TCR beta repertoires from around 660 donors and added high-resolution HLA genotyping. Rather than using new phenotypic data, the later analysis identified candidate immune exposures from TCR beta sequences and from how often those sequences occurred across donors. An earlier analysis of about 600 of the donors used high-throughput TCR beta sequencing to judge whether each TCR beta V gene segment behaved as functional or pseudogenic. Donor age, sex, ethnicity and CMV serostatus were collected together with the repertoire data. A later genetic analysis used genome-wide SNP genotypes for about 60% of the 666 donors, treating that subset as a discovery cohort. All discovery cohort repertoires had been generated on a single sequencing platform. Both class I and class II loci were covered by HLA typing, at four-digit resolution. Typing coverage differed by locus: A, B, C, DRB1 and DQB1 were typed in about 620-640 donors, DQA1 in roughly 500, DPA1 in roughly 590, and DPB1 in approximately 450. Four to six DR-DQ haplotypes were handled as single units for association and clustering, since linkage in the cohort was strong. On average, roughly 250,000 unique TCR beta nucleotide sequences were sequenced per donor among about 400 genotyped donors of the cohort, with around 19% of those sequences being non-productive.

Library preparation employed the immunoSEQ multiplex PCR assay. For the multiplex PCR, a mixture combining 60 forward primers for TCR Vbeta segments and 13 reverse primers for TCR Jbeta segments was used. A multiplex PCR assay on genomic DNA amplified the CDR3 region of rearranged TCR beta genes. The amplified TCR beta libraries were sequenced on the Illumina HiSeq System as 87-base-pair reads. In the authors' own workflow: A later analysis counted tens of millions of unique TCR beta chains across the 666 repertoires, and 9.5 million to 11 million of these chains were shared by at least two donors. To remove PCR and sequencing errors, raw reads were error-corrected and collapsed into unique sequences using a nearest-neighbor algorithm that merged closely related sequences. Alignment of CDR3 sequences to IMGT reference sequences was used to assign V, D and J gene segments. Each retained sequence needed at least a six-nucleotide match to both a V gene segment and a J gene segment. Rearrangements were called productive when the CDR3 lacked stop codons and stayed in frame with V and J; all others were non-productive. Following IMGT convention, CDR3 was defined as the stretch from the second conserved V-encoded cysteine to the conserved J-encoded phenylalanine. The earlier analysis of approximately 500 of the donors excluded sequences that lacked an unambiguous match to a single V gene segment. An earlier analysis of some 610 of the donors called V segments functional above 56.7% productive rearrangements and segregating when the between-donor standard deviation exceeded 5%. A statistical classification framework was built to diagnose cytomegalovirus status from the catalog of TCR beta chain sequences. V and J gene assignment, in a later analysis, came from comparing TCR nucleotide sequences with IMGT/GENE-DB human TR gene sequences. The TCRdist pipeline was used in a later analysis to assign CDR3 sequences and most-parsimonious VDJ recombination scenarios. In a later analysis, each TCR beta chain was defined by its CDR3 amino acid sequence together with its V-gene family, and reads lacking a unique V-gene family were excluded. As a way to deal with suspected cross-contamination and a sequencing artifact, a later analysis dropped 640 or so nucleotide sequences that were highly shared and had low generation probability. For each public chain, a later analysis derived a clonal expansion index from normalized ranks of inferred template counts within each repertoire. Generation probabilities in a later analysis came from a VDJ recombination model fitted to out-of-frame rearrangements, and those results were checked against IGoR. In a later analysis, hypergeometric tests were used to score TCR-TCR, TCR-HLA and TCR-CMV co-occurrence, with a repertoire-size bias correction applied to TCR pairs. To estimate false discovery rates, a later analysis permuted the HLA or CMV assignments 20 times. In a later analysis, co-occurring TCRs were grouped using DBSCAN, with TCRdist sequence similarity added in when clustering inside HLA-allele-positive subsets. Repertoires with fewer than 30,000 or more than 120,000 public chains were left out of co-occurrence clustering, as were five repertoires with anomalous nucleotide sharing. As stored in TCRdb, this immuneACCESS dataset retains in-frame rearrangements with V and J assigned. A fraction of the clones does not appear; measured against another copy, unresolved V genes explain less than half of the discrepancy, and the remainder lacks a known reason. That table is the source of V, J and clone size, and D and trimming were worked out from the DNA. This sample comprises about 74,000 clones, 65% to 80% of them detected only once. The biggest ten clones account for around 10% of the sample.

The research as a whole found: A further reported finding was that TCR beta sequences accurately predicted the HLA-A and HLA-B alleles for most subjects in the first cohort. The cohort was sequenced for TCR beta chains only, and without alpha or paired-chain data the features that could be detected were limited. In a later analysis, most CMV-associated TCR beta chains were found to appear HLA-restricted, with HLA associations seemingly driven largely by CMV exposure. The authors suggested that the approach could potentially be generalized to other disease states and immunological phenotypes. While some public TCRs were present in many individuals, most TCR sequences turned up only very rarely across donors. Because counts were too low, some 17 rarely observed V segments, including chromosome 9 orphons, were excluded from the earlier analysis of about 500 of the donors. The study listed 150 to 200 TCR beta chains as associated with cytomegalovirus. Because some donors lacked HLA typing at each locus, the association tests relied only on the typed subset. Several of the top co-occurrence clusters appeared to be linked to parvovirus B19, influenza, CMV and Epstein-Barr virus, according to a later analysis. Linkage disequilibrium might explain the correlated functional status among segregating V segments, but an unknown experimental factor could not be excluded. Broadly in line with IMGT annotations, most TCR beta V segments showed up in productive rearrangements about 87% or about 30% of the time in an earlier analysis of several hundred of the donors. Specific HLA alleles were associated with 15,000 to 20,000 TCR beta sequences at a false discovery rate of 0.05 in a later analysis. Because the 87-base-pair reads could not distinguish some IMGT-functional V segments, including TRBV6-2 and TRBV6-3, those segments were excluded. Presence/absence analyses assumed roughly uniform sequencing depth across donors, an assumption that may not hold. The classifier was reported to diagnose cytomegalovirus status with high specificity and sensitivity in both the original and validation cohorts. A later genetic analysis reported fewer N-insertions in productive TCRs among donors in an Asian-associated ancestry cluster than the roughly 700-donor mean. In a later analysis, HLA-associated TCR beta chains were found to be more clonally expanded and to have lower generation probabilities than equally common non-associated chains. The only immune exposure information available for the cohort was CMV serostatus. Strong co-occurrence of HLA alleles, especially DR and DQ, made assigning TCR associations to individual alleles difficult. A cluster of highly shared sequence variants was judged likely to be a technical artifact of the sequencing pipeline. In a later analysis, TCR association rates were found to vary across HLA loci, with the most associated TCRs seen for DRB1 alleles and the fewest for HLA-C alleles. Three of the identified cytomegalovirus-associated TCR beta chains were confirmed in vitro to be specific for cytomegalovirus antigens. A later genetic analysis associated a missense DCLRE1C variant with V-gene and J-gene trimming of TCR beta chains, and an independent cohort replicated the association.

The cohort was made up of 500 to 850 healthy bone marrow donors. All cohort members were sampled while nominally healthy, although unrecorded immune exposures were likely present. The donor tested CMV seropositive, placing the donor among the 289 seropositive members of the cohort. Each donor provided a peripheral blood sample, and peripheral blood mononuclear cells were used for TCR beta sequencing. Genomic DNA was extracted from the blood cell samples with the Qiagen DNeasy Blood Extraction Kit. The CDR3 measures 15 amino acids from cysteine to phenylalanine. The DNA shown is the 45-base CDR3, in frame from base 1. Reading the germline V gene gives CDR1 SGHRS and CDR2 YFSETQ. Trimming takes 0 bases off V and 4 bases off J; junction bases not matched to a gene: 4. On this clone: Its specific antigen is unknown. Qualities for individual bases were not recorded, and no much larger clone is one base off.

Recombination joined TRBV5-1 with TRBJ1-5, and 7 bases in between align with TRBD1. The clonotype comes from a woman aged 40 to 50 in good health and CMV-seropositive. The sequenced sample was PBMCs. The CDR3 amino acid sequence is: CASSLVAGGNQPQHF. The bases read TGCGCCAGCAGCTTGGTGGCAGGGGGGAATCAGCCCCAGCATTTT.